These T cell receptor beta chains were read from a single sample in a study of T cells in Graves' hyperthyroidism and ophthalmopathy. A single record per CDR3 protein comes from TCRdb applying MiXCR to the multiplex PCR reads. The table records some 600,000 distinct CDR3 sequences, around 42% of them present only once. What was sequenced was peripheral blood or thyroid tissue (not recorded which). These receptors were obtained from a woman aged 18-35 years with Graves' hyperthyroidism. The CDR3 runs from the conserved cysteine through the conserved F or W. The D gene is left open where the match is weak. Size values are once, few and many counts, or a class for expanded clones, and some rows have none.

cdr3_nt: TGTGCCAGCAGTTTGACGGACAGGGCGCAAGTAGAGACCCAGTACTTC
cdr3_aa: CASSLTDRAQVETQYF
clone_size: NA
v_call: TRBV7-2
cdr3_length: 16
d_call: TRBD1
j_call: TRBJ2-5

cdr3_nt: TGTGCCAGCAGTTACCGGGAGGGGTACCAAGAGACCCAGTACTTC
cdr3_aa: CASSYREGYQETQYF
clone_size: few
v_call: TRBV2
cdr3_length: 15
d_call: TRBD2
j_call: TRBJ2-5

cdr3_nt: TGTGCCAGCAGCCTATACAGCGTGTTCGGGAATTATGGCTACACCTTC
cdr3_aa: CASSLYSVFGNYGYTF
clone_size: few
v_call: TRBV25-1
cdr3_length: 16
d_call: NA
j_call: TRBJ1-2

cdr3_nt: TGCGCCAGCAGCCGAACCCCGGGACAGGGGAATGAAAAACTGTTTTTT
cdr3_aa: CASSRTPGQGNEKLFF
clone_size: NA
v_call: TRBV5-1
cdr3_length: 16
d_call: TRBD1
j_call: TRBJ1-4

cdr3_nt: TGTGCCAGCAGTCAAGGGGGCCATCAGCCCCAGCATTTT
cdr3_aa: CASSQGGHQPQHF
clone_size: many
v_call: TRBV7-9
cdr3_length: 13
d_call: TRBD1
j_call: TRBJ1-5

cdr3_nt: TGTGCCAGCAGCTTGACCGGGCTAAGCTCCGAGCAGTACTTC
cdr3_aa: CASSLTGLSSEQYF
clone_size: few
v_call: TRBV7-2
cdr3_length: 14
d_call: NA
j_call: TRBJ2-7

cdr3_nt: TGTGCCATCCTAGGGAACACTGAAGCTTTCTTT
cdr3_aa: CAILGNTEAFF
clone_size: many
v_call: TRBV6-5
cdr3_length: 11
d_call: NA
j_call: TRBJ1-1

cdr3_nt: TGCGCCAGCAGTGGTCCTCGACAGGCCGATAATTCACCCCTCCACTTT
cdr3_aa: CASSGPRQADNSPLHF
clone_size: NA
v_call: TRBV10-2
cdr3_length: 16
d_call: NA
j_call: TRBJ1-6

cdr3_nt: TGTGCCAGCAGCTTCGGGACTAGCGCCTACGAGCAGTACTTC
cdr3_aa: CASSFGTSAYEQYF
clone_size: few
v_call: TRBV2
cdr3_length: 14
d_call: TRBD2
j_call: TRBJ2-7

cdr3_nt: TGCAGTGCGCCCGGGGGACAGGGGGGCTGGGAAGAGACCCAGTACTTC
cdr3_aa: CSAPGGQGGWEETQYF
clone_size: few
v_call: TRBV20-1
cdr3_length: 16
d_call: TRBD1
j_call: TRBJ2-5

cdr3_nt: TGTGCCAGTAGTATGAGTGGACGGTCGTGGCCCCAGCATTTT
cdr3_aa: CASSMSGRSWPQHF
clone_size: few
v_call: TRBV19
cdr3_length: 14
d_call: NA
j_call: TRBJ1-5

cdr3_nt: TGTGCCAGCAGCCAGGTTCAACATCAGGGGAACACTGAAGCTTTCTTT
cdr3_aa: CASSQVQHQGNTEAFF
clone_size: once
v_call: TRBV7-2
cdr3_length: 16
d_call: NA
j_call: TRBJ1-1

cdr3_nt: TGTGCCAGCAGCGACGCAGCAGATACGCAGTATTTT
cdr3_aa: CASSDAADTQYF
clone_size: NA
v_call: TRBV2
cdr3_length: 12
d_call: NA
j_call: TRBJ2-3

cdr3_nt: TGTGCCACCTTACAGGGGAACACTGAAGCTTTCTTT
cdr3_aa: CATLQGNTEAFF
clone_size: NA
v_call: TRBV2
cdr3_length: 12
d_call: NA
j_call: TRBJ1-1

cdr3_nt: TGTGCCAGCAGCTTCGAGGGGAGTAAAACAGAAAAACTGTTTTTT
cdr3_aa: CASSFEGSKTEKLFF
clone_size: NA
v_call: TRBV7-9
cdr3_length: 15
d_call: NA
j_call: TRBJ1-4

cdr3_nt: TGCGCCAGCAGCTTGGTACCGGTCGGACAGCTCAATCAGCCCCAGCATTTT
cdr3_aa: CASSLVPVGQLNQPQHF
clone_size: few
v_call: TRBV5-1
cdr3_length: 17
d_call: NA
j_call: TRBJ1-5

cdr3_nt: TGTGCCAGCAGTCCGCTACCACAGGGCCCAGGGGGCTACACCTTC
cdr3_aa: CASSPLPQGPGGYTF
clone_size: few
v_call: TRBV2
cdr3_length: 15
d_call: NA
j_call: TRBJ1-2

cdr3_nt: TGCAGTGGCCTGACAGAGTTGAACACTGAAGCTTTCTTT
cdr3_aa: CSGLTELNTEAFF
clone_size: NA
v_call: TRBV20-1
cdr3_length: 13
d_call: NA
j_call: TRBJ1-1

cdr3_nt: TGTGCCGGCAGCTCCCCCCTCGGGACCCAGTACTTC
cdr3_aa: CAGSSPLGTQYF
clone_size: NA
v_call: TRBV7-9
cdr3_length: 12
d_call: NA
j_call: TRBJ2-5

cdr3_nt: TGTGCCAGCAGATCAAAGACAGGGGCAGGATCACCCCTCCACTTT
cdr3_aa: CASRSKTGAGSPLHF
clone_size: NA
v_call: TRBV2
cdr3_length: 15
d_call: TRBD1
j_call: TRBJ1-6

cdr3_nt: TGTGCCAGCAGCTTAGCGAGTTGGCAGGTCTCGGATAATTCACCCCTCCACTTT
cdr3_aa: CASSLASWQVSDNSPLHF
clone_size: NA
v_call: TRBV7-9
cdr3_length: 18
d_call: NA
j_call: TRBJ1-6

cdr3_nt: TGCAGCGTTGAGGGGTCTAACGTCCTGACTTTC
cdr3_aa: CSVEGSNVLTF
clone_size: NA
v_call: TRBV29-1
cdr3_length: 11
d_call: NA
j_call: TRBJ2-6

cdr3_nt: TGCAGTGCGCAACCCACTAGCTCCCTCGGCACCGGGGAGCTGTTTTTT
cdr3_aa: CSAQPTSSLGTGELFF
clone_size: once
v_call: TRBV20-1
cdr3_length: 16
d_call: NA
j_call: TRBJ2-2

cdr3_nt: TGCAGTGCTAGGACTAGCGGGATGCGGATCCAAGAGACCCAGTACTTC
cdr3_aa: CSARTSGMRIQETQYF
clone_size: few
v_call: TRBV20-1
cdr3_length: 16
d_call: TRBD2
j_call: TRBJ2-5

cdr3_nt: TGTGCCACGATGGGGGACCGATCCACTGAAGCTTTCTTT
cdr3_aa: CATMGDRSTEAFF
clone_size: NA
v_call: TRBV24-1
cdr3_length: 13
d_call: NA
j_call: TRBJ1-1

cdr3_nt: TGTGCCAGCAGTTTGTCAATGGTCCTGTTTTTT
cdr3_aa: CASSLSMVLFF
clone_size: many
v_call: TRBV12-3/TRBV12-4
cdr3_length: 11
d_call: NA
j_call: TRBJ1-4

cdr3_nt: TGTGCCAGCAGGGAACCGGGCCAAGCCTACGAGCAGTACTTC
cdr3_aa: CASREPGQAYEQYF
clone_size: NA
v_call: TRBV2
cdr3_length: 14
d_call: NA
j_call: TRBJ2-7

cdr3_nt: TGCAGTGCTCAAAACGGCGGGGGAATCCAAGAGACCCAGTACTTC
cdr3_aa: CSAQNGGGIQETQYF
clone_size: NA
v_call: TRBV20-1
cdr3_length: 15
d_call: TRBD2
j_call: TRBJ2-5

cdr3_nt: TGTGCCAGCAGCTTAGAGTCCTTTCAAGAGACCCAGTACTTC
cdr3_aa: CASSLESFQETQYF
clone_size: NA
v_call: TRBV11-2
cdr3_length: 14
d_call: NA
j_call: TRBJ2-5

cdr3_nt: TGTGCCAGCAGTGACAGCGGGGGCCAAGAGACCCAGTACTTC
cdr3_aa: CASSDSGGQETQYF
clone_size: NA
v_call: TRBV25-1
cdr3_length: 14
d_call: TRBD2
j_call: TRBJ2-5

cdr3_nt: TGTGCCAGCAGATCCGGTGGCAGTGGCACTGAAGCTTTCTTT
cdr3_aa: CASRSGGSGTEAFF
clone_size: NA
v_call: TRBV7-8
cdr3_length: 14
d_call: NA
j_call: TRBJ1-1

cdr3_nt: TGTGCCACCAGCAGAGATCTGGGGAGCACTGAAGCTTTCTTT
cdr3_aa: CATSRDLGSTEAFF
clone_size: many
v_call: TRBV15
cdr3_length: 14
d_call: NA
j_call: TRBJ1-1

cdr3_nt: TGTGCCAGCAGTTTGTATGGGGCGCCCCTCCACTTT
cdr3_aa: CASSLYGAPLHF
clone_size: few
v_call: TRBV7-8
cdr3_length: 12
d_call: NA
j_call: TRBJ1-6

cdr3_nt: TGTGCCAGCAGCTCCTCCCTACAGGTCTACGGAAACAATCAGCCCCAGCATTTT
cdr3_aa: CASSSSLQVYGNNQPQHF
clone_size: few
v_call: TRBV7-9
cdr3_length: 18
d_call: NA
j_call: TRBJ1-5

cdr3_nt: TGTGCCAGCAGCCCACAGAAGTACAGGAGCTCCTACGAGCAGTACTTC
cdr3_aa: CASSPQKYRSSYEQYF
clone_size: few
v_call: TRBV7-9
cdr3_length: 16
d_call: NA
j_call: TRBJ2-7

cdr3_nt: TGCAGCGCCCAACGCGGGGATGGCTACACCTTC
cdr3_aa: CSAQRGDGYTF
clone_size: many
v_call: TRBV29-1
cdr3_length: 11
d_call: NA
j_call: TRBJ1-2

cdr3_nt: TGCAGCGTGGAGGACAGTCACAGAGCATATGGCTACACCTTC
cdr3_aa: CSVEDSHRAYGYTF
clone_size: NA
v_call: TRBV29-1
cdr3_length: 14
d_call: NA
j_call: TRBJ1-2

cdr3_nt: TGCGCCAGCAGCCGGGGACAGAACTATGGCTACACCTTC
cdr3_aa: CASSRGQNYGYTF
clone_size: many
v_call: TRBV5-1
cdr3_length: 13
d_call: TRBD1
j_call: TRBJ1-2

cdr3_nt: TGTGCCAGCAGCCAAGGAAACGAGCAGTACTTC
cdr3_aa: CASSQGNEQYF
clone_size: many
v_call: TRBV7-9
cdr3_length: 11
d_call: NA
j_call: TRBJ2-7